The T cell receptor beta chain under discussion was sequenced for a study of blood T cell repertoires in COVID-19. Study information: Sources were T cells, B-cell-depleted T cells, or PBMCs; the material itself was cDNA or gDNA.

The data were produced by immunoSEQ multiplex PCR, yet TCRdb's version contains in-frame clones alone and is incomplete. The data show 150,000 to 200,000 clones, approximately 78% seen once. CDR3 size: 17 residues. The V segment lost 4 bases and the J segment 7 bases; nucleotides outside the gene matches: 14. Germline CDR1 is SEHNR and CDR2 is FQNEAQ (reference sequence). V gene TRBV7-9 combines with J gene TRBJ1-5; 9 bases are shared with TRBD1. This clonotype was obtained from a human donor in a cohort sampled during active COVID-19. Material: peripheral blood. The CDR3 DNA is TGTGCCAGCAGCTCAGGACAGGGGCCACTATCACAACAGCCCCAGCATTTT. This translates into CASSSGQGPLSQQPQHF. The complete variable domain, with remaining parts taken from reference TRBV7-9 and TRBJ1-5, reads DTGVSQNPRHKITKRGQNVTFRCDPISEHNRLYWYRQTLGQGPEFLTYFQNEAQLEKSRLLSDRFSAERPKGSFSTLEIQRTEQGDSAMYLCASSSGQGPLSQQPQHFGDGTRLSIL.